This TCR beta chain is from a study of cytomegalovirus exposure and HLA in healthy donors. Concerning this clone: The target antigen is unknown.

Study results and caveats: Subsequent analysis of the approximately 110 validation repertoires found a tendency for first-cohort TCR clusters to co-occur. Rarity held for most TCR sequences, but there were some public TCRs that occurred in many donors. Cytomegalovirus status was reportedly diagnosed by the classifier with high sensitivity and specificity. The study put 150 or so TCR beta chains on its list as cytomegalovirus-associated.

The J segment lost 4 bases and the V segment lost 0 bases, leaving 4 bases of the junction unmatched. CDR1 and CDR2 (germline): GTSNPN, SVGIG (reference sequence). The CDR3 length is 14 residues. Sequencing used immunoSEQ multiplex PCR; TCRdb keeps in-frame clones, though not all of them. The table lists about 110,000 clones, approximately 90% of them singletons, with roughly 4% in the top ten. The rearrangement uses TRBV30 and TRBJ2-5; 8 nucleotides match TRBD2. This clonotype was sampled from a woman aged 18 to 35 in good health and CMV-seropositive. The sequenced material came from PBMCs. The CDR3 loop is CAWSVLRGGETQYF. CDR3 coding DNA: TGTGCCTGGAGTGTACTCCGGGGGGGAGAGACCCAGTACTTC.